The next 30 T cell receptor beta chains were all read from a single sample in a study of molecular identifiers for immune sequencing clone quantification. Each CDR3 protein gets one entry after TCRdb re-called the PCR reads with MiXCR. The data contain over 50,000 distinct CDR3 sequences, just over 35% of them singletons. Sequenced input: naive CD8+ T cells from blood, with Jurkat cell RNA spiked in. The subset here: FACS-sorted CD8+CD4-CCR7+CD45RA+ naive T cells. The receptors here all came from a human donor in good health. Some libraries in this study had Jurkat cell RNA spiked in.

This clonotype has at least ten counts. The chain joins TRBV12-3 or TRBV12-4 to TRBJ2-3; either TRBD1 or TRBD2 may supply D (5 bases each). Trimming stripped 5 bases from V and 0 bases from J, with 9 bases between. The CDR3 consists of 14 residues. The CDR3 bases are TGTGCCAGCAGTGACGGGGCTAGCACAGATACGCAGTATTTT. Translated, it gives CASSDGASTDTQYF.

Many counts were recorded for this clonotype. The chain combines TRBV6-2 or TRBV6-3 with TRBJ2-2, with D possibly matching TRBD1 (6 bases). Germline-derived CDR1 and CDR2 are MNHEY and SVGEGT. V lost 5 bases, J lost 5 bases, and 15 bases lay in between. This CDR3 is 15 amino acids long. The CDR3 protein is CASSRDTVWTGELFF. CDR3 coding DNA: TGTGCCAGCAGTCGGGACACGGTATGGACCGGGGAGCTGTTTTTT.

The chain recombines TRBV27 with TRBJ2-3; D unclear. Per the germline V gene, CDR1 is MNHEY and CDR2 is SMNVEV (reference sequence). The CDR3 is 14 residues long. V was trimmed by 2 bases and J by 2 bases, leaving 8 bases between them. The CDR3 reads CASSLEYLTDTQYF. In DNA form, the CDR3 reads TGTGCCAGCAGTTTAGAGTATCTCACAGATACGCAGTATTTT.

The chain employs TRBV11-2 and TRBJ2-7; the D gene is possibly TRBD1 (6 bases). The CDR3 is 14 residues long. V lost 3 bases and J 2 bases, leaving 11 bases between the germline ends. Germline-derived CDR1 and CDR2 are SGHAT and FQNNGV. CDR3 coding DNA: TGTGCCAGCAGCTTCCCGGGACAAGCCTACGAGCAGTACTTC. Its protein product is CASSFPGQAYEQYF.

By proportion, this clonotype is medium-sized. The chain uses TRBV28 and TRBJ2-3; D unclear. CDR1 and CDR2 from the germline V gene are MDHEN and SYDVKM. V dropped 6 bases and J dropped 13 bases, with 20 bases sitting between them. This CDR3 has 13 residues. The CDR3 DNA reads TGTGCCAGCAGCGATGAGGCCCAGCTTTGGAAGTATTTT. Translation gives CASSDEAQLWKYF.

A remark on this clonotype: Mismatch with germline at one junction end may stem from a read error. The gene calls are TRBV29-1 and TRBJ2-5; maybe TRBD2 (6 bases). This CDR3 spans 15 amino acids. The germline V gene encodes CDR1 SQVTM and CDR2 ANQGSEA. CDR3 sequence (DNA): TGCAGCGGTGAAGAGGGTCGGGGGTCAGCGGGGACCCAGTACTTC. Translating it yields CSGEEGRGSAGTQYF.

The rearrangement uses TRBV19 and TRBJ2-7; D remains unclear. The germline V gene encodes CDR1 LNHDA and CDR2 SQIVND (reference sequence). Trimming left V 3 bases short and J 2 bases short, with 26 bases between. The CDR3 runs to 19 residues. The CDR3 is CASSMGPGSGRPNAYEQYF. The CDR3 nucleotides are TGTGCCAGTAGTATGGGTCCCGGGTCCGGACGCCCGAACGCCTACGAGCAGTACTTC.

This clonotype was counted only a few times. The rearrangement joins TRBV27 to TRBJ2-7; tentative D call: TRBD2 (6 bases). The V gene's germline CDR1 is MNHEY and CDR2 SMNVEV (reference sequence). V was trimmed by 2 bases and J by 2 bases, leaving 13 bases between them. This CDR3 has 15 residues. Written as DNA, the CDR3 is TGTGCCAGCAGTTTAGGTGGGGGGTTGACCTACGAGCAGTACTTC. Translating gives CASSLGGGLTYEQYF.

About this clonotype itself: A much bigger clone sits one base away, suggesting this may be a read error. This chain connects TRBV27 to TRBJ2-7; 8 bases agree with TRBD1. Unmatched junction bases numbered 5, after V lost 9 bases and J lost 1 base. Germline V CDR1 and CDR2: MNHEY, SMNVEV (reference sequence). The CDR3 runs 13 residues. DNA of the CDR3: TGTGCCAGTAGACAGGGGCTGTCCTACGAGCAGTACTTC. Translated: CASRQGLSYEQYF.

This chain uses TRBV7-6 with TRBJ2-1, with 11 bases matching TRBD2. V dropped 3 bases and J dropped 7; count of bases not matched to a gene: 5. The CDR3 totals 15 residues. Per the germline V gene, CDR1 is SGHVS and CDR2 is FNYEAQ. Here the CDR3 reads CASSFLAGGGNEQFF. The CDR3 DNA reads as TGTGCCAGCAGCTTCTTAGCGGGAGGGGGGAATGAGCAGTTCTTC. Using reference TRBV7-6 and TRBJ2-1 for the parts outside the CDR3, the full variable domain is GAGVSQSPRYKVTKRGQDVALRCDPISGHVSLYWYRQALGQGPEFLTYFNYEAQQDKSGLPNDRFSAERPEGSISTLTIQRTEQRDSAMYRCASSFLAGGGNEQFFGPGTRLTVL.

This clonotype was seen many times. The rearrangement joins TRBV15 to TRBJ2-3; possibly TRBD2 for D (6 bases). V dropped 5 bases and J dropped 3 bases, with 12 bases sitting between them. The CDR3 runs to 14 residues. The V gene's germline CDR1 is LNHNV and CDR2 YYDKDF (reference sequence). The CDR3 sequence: CATSLMGRTDTQYF. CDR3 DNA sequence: TGTGCCACCAGCTTGATGGGGAGGACAGATACGCAGTATTTT.

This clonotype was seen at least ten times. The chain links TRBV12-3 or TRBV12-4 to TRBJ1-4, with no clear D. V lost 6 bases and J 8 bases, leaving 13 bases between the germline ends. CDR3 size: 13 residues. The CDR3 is CASSQPFGEKLFF. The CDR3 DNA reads TGTGCCAGCAGCCAGCCATTTGGGGAAAAACTGTTTTTT.

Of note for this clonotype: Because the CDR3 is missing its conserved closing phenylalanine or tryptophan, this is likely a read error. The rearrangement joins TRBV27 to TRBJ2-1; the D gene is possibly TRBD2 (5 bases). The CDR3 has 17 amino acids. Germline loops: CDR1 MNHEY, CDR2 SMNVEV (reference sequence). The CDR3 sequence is CASSPPLTTSSYYEQFY. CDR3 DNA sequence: TGTGCCAGCAGTCCCCCCCTGACTACGAGCTCCTACTATGAGCAGTTCTAC.

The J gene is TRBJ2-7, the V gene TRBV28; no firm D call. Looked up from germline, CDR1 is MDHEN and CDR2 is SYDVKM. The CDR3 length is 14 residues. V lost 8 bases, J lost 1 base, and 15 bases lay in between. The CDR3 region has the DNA TGTGCCAGCCAGTGGAACGTAGGTTCCTACGAGCAGTACTTC. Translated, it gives CASQWNVGSYEQYF.

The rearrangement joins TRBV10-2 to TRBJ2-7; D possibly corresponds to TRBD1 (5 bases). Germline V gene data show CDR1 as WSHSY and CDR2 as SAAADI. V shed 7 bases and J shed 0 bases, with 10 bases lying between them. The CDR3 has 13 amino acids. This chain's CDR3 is CASTTDPSYEQYF. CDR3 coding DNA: TGCGCCAGCACGACAGACCCCTCCTACGAGCAGTACTTC.

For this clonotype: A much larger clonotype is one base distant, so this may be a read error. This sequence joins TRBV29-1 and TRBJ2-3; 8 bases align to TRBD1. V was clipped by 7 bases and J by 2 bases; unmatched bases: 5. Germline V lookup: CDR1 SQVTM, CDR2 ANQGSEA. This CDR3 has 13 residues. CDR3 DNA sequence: TGCAGCGATGCAGGGGGCAACACAGATACGCAGTATTTT. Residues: CSDAGGNTDTQYF.

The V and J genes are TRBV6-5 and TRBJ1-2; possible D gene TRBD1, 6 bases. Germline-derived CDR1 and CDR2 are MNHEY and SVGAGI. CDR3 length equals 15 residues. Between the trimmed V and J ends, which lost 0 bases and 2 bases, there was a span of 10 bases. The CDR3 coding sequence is TGTGCCAGCAGTTACTCGATTACAGGGAACTATGGCTACACCTTC. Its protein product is CASSYSITGNYGYTF.

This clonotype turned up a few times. CDR3 sequence reads: CARRQGARDIQYF. DNA for the CDR3: TGTGCCAGAAGACAGGGGGCGCGTGACATTCAGTACTTC. The chain is built from TRBV19 and TRBJ2-4, with 10 nucleotides matching TRBD1. The CDR3 is made up of 13 amino acids. CDR1 is LNHDA, CDR2 SQIVND, per germline (reference sequence). With V trimmed by 9 bases and J by 8 bases, 7 bases remained unmatched.

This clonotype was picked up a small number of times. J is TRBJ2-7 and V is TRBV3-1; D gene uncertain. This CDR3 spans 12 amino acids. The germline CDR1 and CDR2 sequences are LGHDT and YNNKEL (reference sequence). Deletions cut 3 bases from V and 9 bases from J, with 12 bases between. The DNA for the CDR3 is TGTGCCAGCAGCCATGATCGAGAAAGGCAGTACTTC. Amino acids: CASSHDRERQYF.

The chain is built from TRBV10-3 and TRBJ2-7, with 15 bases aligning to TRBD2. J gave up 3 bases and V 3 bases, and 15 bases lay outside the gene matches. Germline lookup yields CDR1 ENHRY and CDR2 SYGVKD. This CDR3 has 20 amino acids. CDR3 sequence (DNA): TGTGCCATCAGTGATCTGGGACTAGCGGGAGGCTCGGCCAATTTCTACGAGCAGTACTTC. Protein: CAISDLGLAGGSANFYEQYF.

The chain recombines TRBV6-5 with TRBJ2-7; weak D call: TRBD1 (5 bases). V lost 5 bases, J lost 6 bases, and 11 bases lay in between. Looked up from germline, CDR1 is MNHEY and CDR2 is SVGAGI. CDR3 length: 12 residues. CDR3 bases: TGTGCCAGCAGTAATCAGGGTTTCGAGCAGTACTTC. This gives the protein CASSNQGFEQYF.

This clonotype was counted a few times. In DNA form, the CDR3 reads TGCAGTGCTAGAGATGACAGGTTCTACGAGCAGTACTTC. It yields the protein CSARDDRFYEQYF. The rearrangement uses TRBV20-1 and TRBJ2-7; D is perhaps TRBD1 (6 bases). Germline assignment: CDR1 DFQATT and CDR2 SNEGSKA (reference sequence). The V and J ends lost 0 bases and 3 bases respectively, with 9 bases between them. The CDR3 length is 13 residues.

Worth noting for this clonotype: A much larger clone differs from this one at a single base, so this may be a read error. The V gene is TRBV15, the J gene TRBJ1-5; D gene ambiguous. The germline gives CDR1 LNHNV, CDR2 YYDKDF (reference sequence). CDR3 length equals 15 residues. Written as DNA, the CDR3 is TGTGCCACCAGCTTTGTGGCGCGTAGCAATCAGTCCCAGCATTTT. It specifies CATSFVARSNQSQHF.

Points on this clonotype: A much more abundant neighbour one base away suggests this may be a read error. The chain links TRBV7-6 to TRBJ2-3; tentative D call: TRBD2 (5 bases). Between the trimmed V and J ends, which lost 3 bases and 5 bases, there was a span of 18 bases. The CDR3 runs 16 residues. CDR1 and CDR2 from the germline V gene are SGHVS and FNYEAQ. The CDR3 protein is CASSFFLAWTGDTQYF. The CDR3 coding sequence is TGTGCCAGCAGCTTTTTTCTAGCCTGGACGGGAGATACGCAGTATTTT.

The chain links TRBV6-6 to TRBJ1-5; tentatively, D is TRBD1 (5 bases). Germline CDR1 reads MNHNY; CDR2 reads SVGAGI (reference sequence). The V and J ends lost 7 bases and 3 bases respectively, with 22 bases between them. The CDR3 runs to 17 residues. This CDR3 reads CASIFGAGGEVNQPQHF. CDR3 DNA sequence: TGTGCCAGCATATTTGGGGCGGGGGGTGAGGTCAATCAGCCCCAGCATTTT.

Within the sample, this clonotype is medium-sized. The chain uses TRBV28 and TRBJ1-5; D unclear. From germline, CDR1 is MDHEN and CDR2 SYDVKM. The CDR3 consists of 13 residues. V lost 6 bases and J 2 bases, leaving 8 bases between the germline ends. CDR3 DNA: TGTGCCAGCAGCCATCTGCGCAATCAGCCCCAGCATTTT. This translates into CASSHLRNQPQHF.

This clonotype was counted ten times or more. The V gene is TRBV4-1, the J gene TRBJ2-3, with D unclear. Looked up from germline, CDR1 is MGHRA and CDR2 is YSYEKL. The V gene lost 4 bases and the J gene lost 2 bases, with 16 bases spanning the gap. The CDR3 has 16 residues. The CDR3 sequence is CASSLEPGLNTDTQYF. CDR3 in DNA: TGCGCCAGCAGCCTTGAACCGGGCCTAAACACAGATACGCAGTATTTT.

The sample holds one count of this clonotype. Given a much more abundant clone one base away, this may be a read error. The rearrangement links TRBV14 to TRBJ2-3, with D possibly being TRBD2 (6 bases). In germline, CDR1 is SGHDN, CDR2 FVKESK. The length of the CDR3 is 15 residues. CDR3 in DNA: TGTGCCAGCAGCCAGCGGGGCTTTTCCTCAGATTCGCAGTATTTT. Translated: CASSQRGFSSDSQYF.

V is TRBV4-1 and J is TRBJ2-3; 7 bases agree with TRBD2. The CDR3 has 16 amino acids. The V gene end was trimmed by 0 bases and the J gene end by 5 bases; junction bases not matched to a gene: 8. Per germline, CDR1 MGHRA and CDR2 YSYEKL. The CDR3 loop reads CASSQDNGGSGDTQYF. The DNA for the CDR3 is TGCGCCAGCAGCCAAGATAACGGCGGGAGCGGAGATACGCAGTATTTT.

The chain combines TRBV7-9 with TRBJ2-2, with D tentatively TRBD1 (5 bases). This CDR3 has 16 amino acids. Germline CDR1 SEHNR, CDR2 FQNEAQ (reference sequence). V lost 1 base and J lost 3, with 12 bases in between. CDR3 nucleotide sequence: TGTGCCAGCAGCTTAGTTTTTTCCAGGGACACCGGGGAGCTGTTTTTT. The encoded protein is CASSLVFSRDTGELFF.